This entry lists 29 T cell receptor beta chains sequenced from one sample in a study of OX40 agonist ivuxolimab in advanced cancers. Method: immunoSEQ multiplex PCR; TCRdb's copy keeps in-frame clones and lacks some. The sample carries roughly 35,000 clones, about 86% recorded once. The sample here was CD4+ or CD8+ T cells sorted from blood, taken in a trial of the OX40 agonist ivuxolimab. The receptors were sampled from an adult with an advanced solid tumor such as melanoma, head and neck, liver or kidney cancer.

The rearrangement uses TRBV9 and TRBJ1-1; D not resolved. The ends were cut back, 4 bases at V and 7 bases at J, with 11 bases in the middle. In germline, CDR1 is SGDLS, CDR2 YYNGEE. The CDR3 consists of 12 residues. CDR3 region: CASSPAASEAFF. The CDR3, as DNA: TGTGCCAGCAGCCCAGCGGCAAGTGAAGCTTTCTTT. Full variable domain (outside the CDR3, taken from reference TRBV9 and TRBJ1-1): DSGVTQTPKHLITATGQRVTLRCSPRSGDLSVYWYQQSLDQGLQFLIQYYNGEERAKGNILERFSAQQFPDLHSELNLSSLELGDSALYFCASSPAASEAFFGQGTRLTVV.

This sequence joins TRBV11-1 and TRBJ2-7, with D possibly matching TRBD2 (5 bases). CDR3 length equals 12 residues. Per germline, CDR1 SGHAT and CDR2 FQDESV (reference sequence). V was clipped by 2 bases and J by 4 bases, with 6 bases between them. The CDR3 protein is CASSLTGYEQYF. CDR3 DNA: TGTGCCAGCAGCTTAACGGGGTACGAGCAGTACTTC.

This chain joins TRBV11-2 and TRBJ2-7, with 10 positions matching TRBD2. V was clipped by 0 bases and J by 11 bases; unmatched bases: 10. This CDR3 region has 15 residues. Germline loops: CDR1 SGHAT, CDR2 FQNNGV. The CDR3 sequence: CASSLDLTASGREYF. The CDR3 DNA reads as TGTGCCAGCAGCTTAGATCTAACTGCTAGCGGGAGAGAGTACTTC.

V and J are TRBV30 and TRBJ1-1; D possibly corresponds to TRBD1 (5 bases). V was shortened by 1 base and J by 1 base, with 7 bases between the two germline ends. The CDR3 covers 13 residues. Germline V gene sequence: CDR1 GTSNPN, CDR2 SVGIG (reference sequence). CDR3 DNA sequence: TGTGCCTGGAGTGGACAGAGGAACACTGAAGCTTTCTTT. Amino acids: CAWSGQRNTEAFF.

The chain joins TRBV6-5 to TRBJ2-2; a weak D match, TRBD1 (6 bases). CDR1 is MNHEY, CDR2 SVGAGI, per germline. The V gene lost 7 bases and the J gene lost 4 bases, with 10 bases spanning the gap. This CDR3 comprises 13 residues. CDR3 nucleotides: TGTGCCAGCAAGTTAGGGGGCACCGGGGAGCTGTTTTTT. It is translated as CASKLGGTGELFF.

This rearrangement joins TRBV30 to TRBJ2-3, with a tentative D call TRBD2 (6 bases). The CDR3 runs 17 residues. V lost 0 bases and J 0 bases, leaving 16 bases between the germline ends. Germline-derived CDR1 and CDR2 are GTSNPN and SVGIG (reference sequence). This chain's CDR3 is CAWSVKRGGASTDTQYF. The CDR3 DNA sequence: TGTGCCTGGAGTGTAAAGCGCGGCGGGGCTAGCACAGATACGCAGTATTTT.

The chain carries TRBV13 and TRBJ2-5; maybe TRBD2 (6 bases). Germline assignment: CDR1 PRHDT and CDR2 FYEKMQ (reference sequence). V was pared by 5 bases and J by 3 bases, with 22 bases between. The CDR3 is made up of 17 amino acids. The CDR3 region is CASSAFPLYGGEETQYF. CDR3 bases: TGTGCCAGCAGCGCCTTCCCCCTCTATGGCGGGGAAGAGACCCAGTACTTC.

This rearrangement joins TRBV11-2 to TRBJ2-1, with 9 bases lining up with TRBD2. V lost 2 bases to trimming and J lost 8 bases; unmatched junction nucleotides: 13. This CDR3 spans 17 amino acids. Germline CDR1 SGHAT, CDR2 FQNNGV. The CDR3 sequence: CASSLWRRVAGVDEQFF. Written as DNA, the CDR3 is TGTGCCAGCAGCTTATGGCGGCGGGTAGCGGGGGTGGATGAGCAGTTCTTC.

The CDR3 loop is CASSLTSGGSEKLFF. In DNA, the CDR3 is TGTGCCAGTAGCCTGACCTCGGGAGGGAGCGAAAAACTGTTTTTT. V usage is TRBV19 and J usage is TRBJ1-4; no firm D call. Germline V gives CDR1 LNHDA, CDR2 SQIVND (reference sequence). This CDR3 has 15 amino acids. V shed 6 bases and J shed 8 bases, with 19 bases lying between them.

This sequence joins TRBV7-7 and TRBJ1-6; 7 bases map to TRBD1. The V gene's germline CDR1 is SSHAT and CDR2 FNYEAQ (reference sequence). There are 13 residues in the CDR3. CDR3 nucleotides: TGTGCTAGCGGCGGGGACAGAAATTCACCCCTCCACTTT. It codes for CASGGDRNSPLHF.

This sequence joins TRBV28 and TRBJ1-4; 7 bases line up with TRBD1. From germline, CDR1 is MDHEN and CDR2 SYDVKM. J gave up 4 bases and V 5 bases, and 7 bases lay outside the gene matches. The CDR3 extends over 15 amino acids. CDR3 region: CASSPWTGNNEKLFF. Here the CDR3 DNA reads TGTGCCAGCAGTCCGTGGACAGGAAATAATGAAAAACTGTTTTTT.

This clone has just one count. V and J are TRBV19 and TRBJ1-5; weak D call: TRBD1 (6 bases). The CDR3 length is 15 residues. Germline lookup yields CDR1 LNHDA and CDR2 SQIVND (reference sequence). With 3 bases removed from V and 4 bases from J, the gap between germline ends came to 13 bases. The CDR3 protein is CASSISSGTNQPQHF. The DNA for the CDR3 is TGTGCCAGTAGTATCTCATCGGGGACAAATCAGCCCCAGCATTTT.

This chain uses TRBV7-2 with TRBJ1-4; tentatively, D is TRBD1 (5 bases). Germline CDR1 is SGHTA and CDR2 is FQGNSA. V lost 3 bases to trimming and J lost 6 bases, with 11 bases between them. The CDR3 runs to 14 residues. CDR3: CASSFAGTYEKLFF. The CDR3 DNA reads TGTGCCAGCAGCTTTGCCGGGACCTATGAAAAACTGTTTTTT.

The chain has TRBV6-5 and TRBJ1-2; no firm D call. In germline, CDR1 is MNHEY, CDR2 SVGAGI. Trimming stripped 1 base from V and 0 bases from J, with 12 bases between. This CDR3 region has 16 residues. CDR3 nucleotides: TGTGCCAGCAGTTACTTGTTGGGTCTATCTAACTATGGCTACACCTTC. Translated: CASSYLLGLSNYGYTF.

This chain connects TRBV5-1 to TRBJ1-2; the D is unclear. CDR3 size: 13 residues. Germline CDR1 reads SGHRS; CDR2 reads YFSETQ. V gave up 3 bases and J gave up 2 bases, with 8 bases separating them. CDR3 region: CASSSYGNYGYTF. DNA for the CDR3: TGCGCCAGCAGCTCCTACGGCAACTATGGCTACACCTTC.

This clone appeared a single time. J is TRBJ2-5 and V is TRBV7-3; D is unresolved. Germline loops: CDR1 SGHTA, CDR2 FQGTGA. Trimming removed 2 bases at V and 2 bases at J, with 6 bases between. The CDR3 sequence is 13 residues long. This chain's CDR3 is CASSLGEQETQYF. CDR3 DNA sequence: TGTGCCAGCAGCTTAGGGGAACAAGAGACCCAGTACTTC.

J is TRBJ2-7 and V is TRBV5-1; TRBD1 might be the D (6 bases). Germline V CDR1 and CDR2: SGHRS, YFSETQ. V was cut by 4 bases and J by 3 bases, with 14 bases left in between. The CDR3 spans 14 residues. The CDR3 loop is CASSPVGANYEQYF. The DNA of the CDR3 is TGCGCCAGCAGCCCCGTGGGGGCGAACTACGAGCAGTACTTC.

This clone showed up just a few times. The J gene is TRBJ1-1, the V gene TRBV21-1. TRBV21-1 counts as a pseudogene. The CDR3 runs 16 residues. The DNA of the CDR3 is TGTGCCAGCAGCGACCGGAGGGGGTTGAGGAACACTGAAGCTTTCTTT. Residues: CASSDRRGLRNTEAFF.

V usage is TRBV7-9 and J usage is TRBJ1-4, with unresolved D. V was clipped by 1 base and J by 7 bases, with 10 bases between them. CDR1 is SEHNR and CDR2 is FQNEAQ in the germline V gene (reference sequence). This CDR3 is 14 amino acids long. Here the CDR3 reads CASSLGQVREKLFF. In DNA form, the CDR3 reads TGTGCCAGCAGCTTAGGGCAGGTCCGTGAAAAACTGTTTTTT.

J is TRBJ2-3 and V is TRBV5-1; 7 bases match TRBD1. There are 13 residues in the CDR3. CDR1 is SGHRS and CDR2 is YFSETQ in the germline V gene. Trimming at V came to 3 bases and at J to 5 bases, leaving 3 bases not matched to a gene. The CDR3 sequence: CASSSRTGDTQYF. In DNA, the CDR3 is TGCGCCAGCAGCTCCCGGACAGGAGATACGCAGTATTTT.

The chain joins TRBV6-6 to TRBJ2-7; no firm D call. This CDR3 has 15 amino acids. Germline CDR1 reads MNHNY; CDR2 reads SVGAGI (reference sequence). Trimming cost V 5 bases and J 0 bases, with 14 bases left between them. CDR3 residues: CASSRRTETSYEQYF. For the CDR3, the DNA is TGTGCCAGCAGTCGTAGGACCGAAACCTCCTACGAGCAGTACTTC.

The V gene is TRBV4-3, the J gene TRBJ2-3, with a possible D match to TRBD2 (6 bases). The CDR3 extends over 16 amino acids. Trimming removed 2 bases from V and 2 bases from J, with 14 bases in between. Per germline, CDR1 LGHNA and CDR2 YSLEER. The CDR3 sequence is CASSQSFGGTTDTQYF. The CDR3 DNA sequence: TGCGCCAGCAGCCAATCCTTCGGGGGAACCACAGATACGCAGTATTTT.

The chain uses TRBV10-3 and TRBJ1-4, with D perhaps matching TRBD1 (5 bases). V was clipped by 4 bases and J by 6 bases, with 9 bases between them. The CDR3 consists of 13 residues. Germline V gene data show CDR1 as ENHRY and CDR2 as SYGVKD. The CDR3 bases are TGTGCCATCAGTGGGGGCAGAGATGAAAAACTGTTTTTT. This codes for CAISGGRDEKLFF.

The chain links TRBV7-6 to TRBJ2-3; 9 bases align to TRBD2. CDR1 and CDR2 (germline): SGHVS, FNYEAQ. The V and J ends lost 1 base and 4 bases, in that order; junction bases with no gene match: 6. The CDR3 totals 16 residues. The CDR3: CASSLEAGGLADTQYF. CDR3 DNA: TGTGCCAGCAGCTTAGAAGCGGGAGGTCTCGCAGATACGCAGTATTTT.

The chain has TRBV7-2 and TRBJ2-5; 7 bases fit TRBD1. The CDR3 has 14 amino acids. V lost 3 bases to trimming and J lost 4 bases; unmatched junction nucleotides: 5. Looked up from germline, CDR1 is SGHTA and CDR2 is FQGNSA. CDR3 sequence: CASSFQGGRETQYF. The DNA for the CDR3 is TGTGCCAGCAGCTTTCAAGGGGGCCGAGAGACCCAGTACTTC.

J is TRBJ2-7 and V is TRBV29-1; 9 nucleotides line up with TRBD2. This CDR3 has 18 amino acids. V dropped 4 bases and J dropped 0; count of bases not matched to a gene: 16. CDR1 and CDR2 (germline): SQVTM, ANQGSEA. CDR3 coding DNA: TGCAGCGTTGGAGAGTCGCGGGAGGGCCTTGTAGGCTCCTACGAGCAGTACTTC. Translating it yields CSVGESREGLVGSYEQYF.

This clone was seen just once. The chain has TRBV18 and TRBJ1-1; unclear D gene. The V end lost 1 base, the J end lost 0 bases, and 3 bases lay between the germline ends. This CDR3 is built from 13 residues. CDR1 KGHSH and CDR2 LQKENI come from the germline V gene. The CDR3 DNA follows: TGTGCCAGCTCACCACAGATGAACACTGAAGCTTTCTTT. Protein product: CASSPQMNTEAFF.

V is TRBV4-3 and J is TRBJ2-3; D ambiguous. The CDR3 sequence is 14 residues long. The germline V gene has CDR1 LGHNA and CDR2 YSLEER. Trimming stripped 1 base from V and 1 base from J, with 6 bases between. CDR3 coding DNA: TGCGCCAGCAGCCAAGCCTTCGGCACAGATACGCAGTATTTT. It is translated as CASSQAFGTDTQYF.

This chain links TRBV11-2 with TRBJ2-6; D is ambiguous. V dropped 3 bases and J dropped 1 base, with 10 bases sitting between them. Germline V gene sequence: CDR1 SGHAT, CDR2 FQNNGV. The CDR3 spans 16 residues. CDR3 in amino acids: CASSLSRSSGANVLTF. The DNA for the CDR3 is TGTGCCAGCAGCTTGTCCAGGTCGTCTGGGGCCAACGTCCTGACTTTC. Complete variable domain (other parts from reference TRBV11-2 and TRBJ2-6): EAGVAQSPRYKIIEKRQSVAFWCNPISGHATLYWYQQILGQGPKLLIQFQNNGVVDDSQLPKDRFSAERLKGVDSTLKIQPAKLEDSAVYLCASSLSRSSGANVLTFGAGSRLTVL.